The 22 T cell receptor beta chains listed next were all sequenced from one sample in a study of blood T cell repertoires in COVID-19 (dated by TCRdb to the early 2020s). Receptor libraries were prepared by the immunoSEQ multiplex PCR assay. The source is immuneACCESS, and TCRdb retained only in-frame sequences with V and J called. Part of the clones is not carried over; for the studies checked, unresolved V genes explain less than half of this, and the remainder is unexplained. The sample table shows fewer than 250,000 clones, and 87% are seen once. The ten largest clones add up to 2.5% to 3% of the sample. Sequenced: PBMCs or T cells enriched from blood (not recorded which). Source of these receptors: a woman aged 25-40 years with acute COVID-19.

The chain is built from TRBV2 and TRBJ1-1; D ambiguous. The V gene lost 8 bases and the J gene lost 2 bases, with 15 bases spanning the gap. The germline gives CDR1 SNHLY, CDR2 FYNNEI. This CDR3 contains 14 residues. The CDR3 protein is CASGSGRINTEAFF. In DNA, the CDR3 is TGTGCCAGCGGAAGCGGTAGAATAAACACTGAAGCTTTCTTT.

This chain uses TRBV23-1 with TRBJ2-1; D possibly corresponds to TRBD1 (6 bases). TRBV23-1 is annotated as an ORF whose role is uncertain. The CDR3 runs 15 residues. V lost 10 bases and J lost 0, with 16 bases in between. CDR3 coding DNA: TGCGCCACCGTCCTAGGGGGAAACTCCTACAATGAGCAGTTCTTC. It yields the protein CATVLGGNSYNEQFF.

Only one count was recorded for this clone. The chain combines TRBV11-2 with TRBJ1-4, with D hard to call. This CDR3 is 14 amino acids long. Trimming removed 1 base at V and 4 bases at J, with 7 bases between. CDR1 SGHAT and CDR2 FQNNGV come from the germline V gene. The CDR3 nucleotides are TGTGCCAGCAGCTTAGGAGACTATAATGAAAAACTGTTTTTT. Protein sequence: CASSLGDYNEKLFF.

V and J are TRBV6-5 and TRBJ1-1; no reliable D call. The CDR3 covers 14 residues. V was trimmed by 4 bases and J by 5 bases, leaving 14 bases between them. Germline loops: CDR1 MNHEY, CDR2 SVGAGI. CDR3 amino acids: CASSLNPRGTEAFF. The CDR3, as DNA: TGTGCCAGCAGTTTGAACCCCCGAGGGACTGAAGCTTTCTTT.

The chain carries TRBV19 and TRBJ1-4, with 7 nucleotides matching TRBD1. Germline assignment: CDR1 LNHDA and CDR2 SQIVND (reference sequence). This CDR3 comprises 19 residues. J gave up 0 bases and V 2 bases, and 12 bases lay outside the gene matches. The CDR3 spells CASSISLGTADTTNEKLFF. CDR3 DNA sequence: TGTGCCAGTAGTATATCTCTCGGGACAGCAGATACAACTAATGAAAAACTGTTTTTT.

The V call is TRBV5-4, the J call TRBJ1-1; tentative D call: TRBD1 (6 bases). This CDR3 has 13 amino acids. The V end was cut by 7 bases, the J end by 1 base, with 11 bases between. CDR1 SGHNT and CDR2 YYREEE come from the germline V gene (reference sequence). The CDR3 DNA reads TGTGCCAGCCTCCGGGACACGAACACTGAAGCTTTCTTT. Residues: CASLRDTNTEAFF. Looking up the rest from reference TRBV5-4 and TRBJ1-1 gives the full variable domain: ETGVTQSPTHLIKTRGQQVTLRCSSQSGHNTVSWYQQALGQGPQFIFQYYREEENGRGNFPPRFSGLQFPNYSSELNVNALELDDSALYLCASLRDTNTEAFFGQGTRLTVV.

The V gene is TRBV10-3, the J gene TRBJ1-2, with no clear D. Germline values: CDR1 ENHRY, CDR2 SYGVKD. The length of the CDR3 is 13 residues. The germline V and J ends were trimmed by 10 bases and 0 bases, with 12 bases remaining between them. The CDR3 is CATSGESNYGYTF. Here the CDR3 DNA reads TGTGCCACCTCGGGAGAGTCTAACTATGGCTACACCTTC.

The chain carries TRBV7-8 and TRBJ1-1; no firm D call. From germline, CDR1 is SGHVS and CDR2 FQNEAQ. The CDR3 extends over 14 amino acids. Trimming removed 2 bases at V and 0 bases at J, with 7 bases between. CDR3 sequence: CASSLILMNTEAFF. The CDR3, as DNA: TGTGCCAGCAGCTTAATACTCATGAACACTGAAGCTTTCTTT.

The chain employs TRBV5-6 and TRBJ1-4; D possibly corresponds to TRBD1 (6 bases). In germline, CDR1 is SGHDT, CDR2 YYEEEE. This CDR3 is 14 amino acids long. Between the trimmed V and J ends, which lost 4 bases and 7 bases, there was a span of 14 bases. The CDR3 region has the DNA TGTGCCAGCAGCACCTACAGGGCGGTTGAAAAACTGTTTTTT. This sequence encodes CASSTYRAVEKLFF. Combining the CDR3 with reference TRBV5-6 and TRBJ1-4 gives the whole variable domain DAGVTQSPTHLIKTRGQQVTLRCSPKSGHDTVSWYQQALGQGPQFIFQYYEEEERQRGNFPDRFSGHQFPNYSSELNVNALLLGDSALYLCASSTYRAVEKLFFGSGTQLSVL.

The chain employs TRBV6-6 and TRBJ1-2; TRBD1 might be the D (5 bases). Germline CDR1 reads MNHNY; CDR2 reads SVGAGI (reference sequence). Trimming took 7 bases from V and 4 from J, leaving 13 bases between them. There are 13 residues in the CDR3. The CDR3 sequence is CASTTTERYGYTF. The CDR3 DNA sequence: TGTGCCAGCACTACGACAGAACGCTATGGCTACACCTTC.

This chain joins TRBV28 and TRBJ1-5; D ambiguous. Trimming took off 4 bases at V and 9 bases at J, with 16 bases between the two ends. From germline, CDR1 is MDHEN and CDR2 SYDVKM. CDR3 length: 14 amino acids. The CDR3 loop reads CASSSRTGLSPQHF. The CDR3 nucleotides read TGTGCCAGCAGTTCCCGGACGGGGTTATCGCCCCAGCATTTT. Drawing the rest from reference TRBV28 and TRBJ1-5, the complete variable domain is DVKVTQSSRYLVKRTGEKVFLECVQDMDHENMFWYRQDPGLGLRLIYFSYDVKMKEKGDIPEGYSVSREKKERFSLILESASTNQTSMYLCASSSRTGLSPQHFGDGTRLSIL.

CDR3 protein: CASSLAPDRGSEQYF. DNA of the CDR3: TGCGCCAGCAGCTTGGCTCCTGACAGGGGGTCCGAGCAGTACTTC. This sequence joins TRBV5-1 and TRBJ2-7; 9 positions match TRBD1. The CDR3 runs to 15 residues. The germline CDR1 and CDR2 sequences are SGHRS and YFSETQ. Unmatched junction bases numbered 7, after V lost 0 bases and J lost 6 bases.

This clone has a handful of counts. CDR3 sequence reads: CASSETSGAQETQYF. For the CDR3, the DNA is TGTGCCAGCAGTGAAACCAGCGGGGCACAAGAGACCCAGTACTTC. This chain connects TRBV6-4 to TRBJ2-5, with 7 bases matching TRBD2. Germline V lookup: CDR1 MRHNA, CDR2 SNTAGT. The CDR3 extends over 15 amino acids. Losses at the gene ends were 3 bases for V and 2 bases for J; bases not matched to a gene: 6.

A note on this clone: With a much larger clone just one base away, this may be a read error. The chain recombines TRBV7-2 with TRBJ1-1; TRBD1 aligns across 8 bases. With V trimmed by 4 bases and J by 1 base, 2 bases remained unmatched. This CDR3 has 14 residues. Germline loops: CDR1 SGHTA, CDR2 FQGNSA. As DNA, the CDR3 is TGTGCCAGCAGCTCCGGGACAGGGAACACTGAAGCTTTCTTT. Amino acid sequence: CASSSGTGNTEAFF. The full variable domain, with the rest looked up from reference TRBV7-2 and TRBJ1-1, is GAGVSQSPSNKVTEKGKDVELRCDPISGHTALYWYRQSLGQGLEFLIYFQGNSAPDKSGLPSDRFSAERTGGSVSTLTIQRTQQEDSAVYLCASSSGTGNTEAFFGQGTRLTVV.

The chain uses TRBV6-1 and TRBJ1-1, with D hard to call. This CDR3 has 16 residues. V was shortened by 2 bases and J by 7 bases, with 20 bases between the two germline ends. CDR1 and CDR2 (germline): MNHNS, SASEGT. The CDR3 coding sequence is TGTGCCAGCAGTGAATTGGGATTCGGCGGAGGTCTTGAAGCTTTCTTT. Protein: CASSELGFGGGLEAFF.

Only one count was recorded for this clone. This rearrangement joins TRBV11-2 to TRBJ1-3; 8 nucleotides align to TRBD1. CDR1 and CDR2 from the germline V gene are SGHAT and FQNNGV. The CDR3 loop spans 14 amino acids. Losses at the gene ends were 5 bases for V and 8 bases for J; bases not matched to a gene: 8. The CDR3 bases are TGTGCCAGCAGCCCGTCCCAGGGGGCCTACACCATATATTTT. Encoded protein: CASSPSQGAYTIYF.

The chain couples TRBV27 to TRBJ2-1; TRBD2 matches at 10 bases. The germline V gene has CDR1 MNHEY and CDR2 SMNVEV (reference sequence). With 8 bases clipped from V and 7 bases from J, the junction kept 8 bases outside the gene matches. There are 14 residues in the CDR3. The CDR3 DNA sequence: TGTGCCAGCTCAGAAGCGGGGGGGCAGAATGAGCAGTTCTTC. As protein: CASSEAGGQNEQFF.

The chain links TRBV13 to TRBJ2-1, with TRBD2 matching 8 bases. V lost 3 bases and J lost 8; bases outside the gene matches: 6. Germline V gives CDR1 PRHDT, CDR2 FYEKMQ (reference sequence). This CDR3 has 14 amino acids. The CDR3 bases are TGTGCCAGCAGCTTCCGGGGGGGTAGTTATGAGCAGTTCTTC. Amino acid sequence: CASSFRGGSYEQFF.

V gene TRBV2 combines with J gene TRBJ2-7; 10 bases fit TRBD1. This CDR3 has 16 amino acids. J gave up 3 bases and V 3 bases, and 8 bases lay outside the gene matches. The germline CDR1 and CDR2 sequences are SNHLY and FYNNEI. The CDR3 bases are TGTGCCAGCAGTGATGTGGCGGACAGGGGGGACTACGAGCAGTACTTC. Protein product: CASSDVADRGDYEQYF.

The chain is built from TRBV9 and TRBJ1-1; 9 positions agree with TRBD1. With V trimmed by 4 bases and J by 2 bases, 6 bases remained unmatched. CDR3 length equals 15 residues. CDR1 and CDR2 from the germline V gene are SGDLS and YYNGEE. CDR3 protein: CASSTQGQGNTEAFF. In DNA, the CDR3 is TGTGCCAGCAGCACCCAGGGACAGGGAAACACTGAAGCTTTCTTT.

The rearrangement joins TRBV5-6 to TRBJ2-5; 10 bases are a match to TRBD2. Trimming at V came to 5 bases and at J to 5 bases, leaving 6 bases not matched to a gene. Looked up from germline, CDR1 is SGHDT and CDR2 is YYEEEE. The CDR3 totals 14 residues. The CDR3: CASRTAGGPETQYF. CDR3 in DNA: TGTGCCAGCAGGACAGCGGGGGGGCCTGAGACCCAGTACTTC.

The CDR3 here is CASSFDTANTEAFF. The CDR3 DNA reads TGCGCCAGCAGCTTTGACACAGCGAACACTGAAGCTTTCTTT. The chain has TRBV5-1 and TRBJ1-1, with D uncertain. Germline V gene sequence: CDR1 SGHRS, CDR2 YFSETQ. There are 14 residues in the CDR3. V was clipped by 2 bases and J by 1 base, with 9 bases between them.